The sequence of this TCR beta chain was determined in a study of patients and donors after allogeneic stem cell transplantation. V was clipped by 2 bases and J by 2 bases; unmatched bases: 4. The CDR3 is 15 residues long. The germline CDR1 and CDR2 sequences are SGHRS and YFSETQ. From the RT-PCR reads, TCRdb called clonotypes with MiXCR, one entry per CDR3 protein. The data contain about a million distinct CDR3 sequences, 18% of them singletons. This clonotype originated in a human donor who was either an allogeneic HSCT recipient or a stem cell or donor lymphocyte infusion donor (not recorded which). It is not recorded whose cells these are; they may come from a transplant donor. The J gene is TRBJ2-5, the V gene TRBV5-1, with TRBD2 matching over 9 bases. Sequences were obtained from blood, either unsorted or a sorted T cell fraction (not recorded which). Written as DNA, the CDR3 is TGCGCCAGCAGCTTAAGGACTAGCGAACAAGAGACCCAGTACTTC. Residues: CASSLRTSEQETQYF.